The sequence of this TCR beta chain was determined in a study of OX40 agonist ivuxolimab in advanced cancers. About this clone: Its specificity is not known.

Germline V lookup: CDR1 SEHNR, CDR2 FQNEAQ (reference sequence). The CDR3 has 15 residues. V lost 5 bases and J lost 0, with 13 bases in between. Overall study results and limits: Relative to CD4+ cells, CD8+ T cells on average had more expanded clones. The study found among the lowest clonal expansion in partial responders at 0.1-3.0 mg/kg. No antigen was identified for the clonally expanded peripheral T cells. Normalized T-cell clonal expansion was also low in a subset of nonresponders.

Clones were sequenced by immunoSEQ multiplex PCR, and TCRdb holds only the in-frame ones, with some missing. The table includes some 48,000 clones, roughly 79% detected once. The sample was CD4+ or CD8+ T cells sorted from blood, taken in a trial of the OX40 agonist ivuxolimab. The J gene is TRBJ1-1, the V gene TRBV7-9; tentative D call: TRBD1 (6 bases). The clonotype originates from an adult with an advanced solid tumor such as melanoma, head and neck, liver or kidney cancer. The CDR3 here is CASSGKGGMNTEAFF. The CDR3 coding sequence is TGTGCCAGCAGCGGAAAAGGGGGAATGAACACTGAAGCTTTCTTT. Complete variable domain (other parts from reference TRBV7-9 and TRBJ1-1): DTGVSQNPRHKITKRGQNVTFRCDPISEHNRLYWYRQTLGQGPEFLTYFQNEAQLEKSRLLSDRFSAERPKGSFSTLEIQRTEQGDSAMYLCASSGKGGMNTEAFFGQGTRLTVV.